The next 13 T cell receptor beta chains were all read from a single sample in a study of early T cells in non-severe SARS-CoV-2 infection (dated by TCRdb to the early 2020s). The library relied on 5' RACE. Sequenced using a NextSeq 500. TCRdb cleaned the public reads at Q25 with fastp, built clones with MiXCR and kept in-frame beta chains. Entries are consolidated by CDR3 protein sequence, retaining the most common genes and DNA. The sample yields approximately 80,000 distinct CDR3 sequences; over 9.5% were counted once. The top ten hold 3.4% of the sample. Sequencing was carried out using whole blood. These TCRs come from an adult who was a healthcare worker with PCR-confirmed SARS-CoV-2 infection or an uninfected control (not recorded which).

This clonotype was detected a few times. V is TRBV5-1 and J is TRBJ1-1, with D possibly TRBD1 on 5 matching bases. CDR1 and CDR2 from the germline V gene are SGHRS and YFSETQ. There are 15 residues in the CDR3. V gave up 4 bases and J gave up 1 base, with 14 bases separating them. CDR3 coding DNA: TGCGCCAGCAGCAAGATCAGGGAGGGGAACACTGAAGCTTTCTTT. This translates into CASSKIREGNTEAFF.

There are a few counts of this clonotype. This rearrangement joins TRBV6-5 to TRBJ1-3; tentatively, D is TRBD1 (5 bases). This CDR3 comprises 15 residues. V lost 5 bases, J lost 0 bases, and 11 bases lay in between. Germline assignment: CDR1 MNHEY and CDR2 SVGAGI. The CDR3 DNA sequence: TGTGCCAGCAGTCCATATGACAGCTCTGGAAACACCATATATTTT. Translated: CASSPYDSSGNTIYF.

The J gene is TRBJ2-3, the V gene TRBV20-1, with 14 bases that match TRBD2. J was trimmed by 6 bases and V by 4 bases; bases with no gene match: 3. Germline V gene data show CDR1 as DFQATT and CDR2 as SNEGSKA (reference sequence). The CDR3 length is 14 residues. The CDR3 is CSAKGLAGVDTQYF. CDR3 nucleotides: TGCAGTGCTAAGGGACTAGCGGGAGTGGATACGCAGTATTTT.

This clonotype was detected only a few times. The V call is TRBV5-1, the J call TRBJ2-7; tentatively, D is TRBD2 (5 bases). This CDR3 comprises 14 residues. V lost 4 bases, J lost 5 bases, and 16 bases lay in between. Looked up from germline, CDR1 is SGHRS and CDR2 is YFSETQ. CDR3 DNA sequence: TGCGCCAGCAGCCCGGACTCCACATGGGACGAGCAGTACTTC. It encodes CASSPDSTWDEQYF.

CDR3 region: CASSPRPKGDTQYF. In nucleotides, the CDR3 is TGTGCCAGCAGTCCGCGCCCCAAGGGAGATACGCAGTATTTT. The V call is TRBV27, the J call TRBJ2-3, with unresolved D. Germline V gene data show CDR1 as MNHEY and CDR2 as SMNVEV (reference sequence). Trimming took off 5 bases at V and 5 bases at J, with 14 bases between the two ends. This CDR3 has 14 residues.

The V call is TRBV28, the J call TRBJ1-2; D is perhaps TRBD1 (5 bases). This CDR3 comprises 13 residues. Trimming took off 4 bases at V and 4 bases at J, with 10 bases between the two ends. The germline V gene encodes CDR1 MDHEN and CDR2 SYDVKM. CDR3 nucleotides: TGTGCCAGCAGTTCAGGGAACGTCTATGGCTACACCTTC. Amino acids: CASSSGNVYGYTF.

This clonotype was seen ten or more times. The CDR3 loop reads CSARGSGTGNYEQYF. Written as DNA, the CDR3 is TGCAGTGCTAGAGGATCCGGGACAGGGAACTACGAGCAGTACTTC. This chain uses TRBV20-1 with TRBJ2-7; TRBD1 agrees at 9 bases. The CDR3 has 15 amino acids. Germline V gene lookup returns CDR1 DFQATT and CDR2 SNEGSKA (reference sequence). With 1 base clipped from V and 3 bases from J, the junction kept 7 bases outside the gene matches.

This clonotype was detected many times. The chain has TRBV9 and TRBJ2-3; no definite D call. CDR1 and CDR2 (germline): SGDLS, YYNGEE. This CDR3 is 11 amino acids long. Trimming removed 4 bases from V and 5 bases from J, with 5 bases in between. Written as DNA, the CDR3 is TGTGCCAGCAGCCGGAGAGATACGCAGTATTTT. Its protein product is CASSRRDTQYF.

This clonotype was seen a few times. J is TRBJ2-4 and V is TRBV6-6; 8 bases agree with TRBD2. The CDR3 has 16 amino acids. The junction had 14 bases not matched to a gene; V was cut back by 5 bases and J by 8 bases. CDR1 and CDR2 from the germline V gene are MNHNY and SVGAGI (reference sequence). CDR3 sequence (DNA): TGTGCCAGCAGTCTTATGGGTTACGGGAGGGGTCACATTCAGTACTTC. It encodes CASSLMGYGRGHIQYF.

This clonotype was seen only a few times. The CDR3 protein is CASSSDSRHEQFF. The CDR3 nucleotides are TGTGCCAGCAGCTCGGACTCCCGCCATGAGCAGTTCTTC. This rearrangement joins TRBV11-3 to TRBJ2-1, with TRBD2 as a possible D gene (5 bases). In germline, CDR1 is SGHNT, CDR2 YENEEA. This CDR3 has 13 amino acids. Trimming pared 4 bases from V and 8 bases from J, leaving 12 bases between.

V gene TRBV20-1 combines with J gene TRBJ2-5; tentative D call: TRBD1 (5 bases). Trimming left V 5 bases short and J 3 bases short, with 13 bases between. In germline, CDR1 is DFQATT, CDR2 SNEGSKA (reference sequence). The CDR3 is 13 residues long. For the CDR3, the DNA is TGCAGTGCTCCGCGGCAGGGCGAAGAGACCCAGTACTTC. This encodes CSAPRQGEETQYF.

This clonotype was detected many times. The rearrangement joins TRBV5-1 to TRBJ2-7, with D maybe TRBD2 (6 bases). CDR1 is SGHRS, CDR2 YFSETQ, per germline. V was shortened by 4 bases and J by 3 bases, with 14 bases between the two germline ends. This CDR3 region has 14 residues. The DNA of the CDR3 is TGCGCCAGCAGCCCCGGACTAACCAACTACGAGCAGTACTTC. The encoded protein is CASSPGLTNYEQYF.

The sample holds many counts of this clonotype. The chain combines TRBV29-1 with TRBJ2-1, with D tentatively TRBD1 or TRBD2 (5 bases each). The CDR3 covers 15 residues. Germline V CDR1 and CDR2: SQVTM, ANQGSEA. The V end lost 6 bases, the J end lost 2 bases, and 17 bases lay between the germline ends. The CDR3 DNA reads TGCAGCGTGGTCCAGCCGGGACGAGCCTACAATGAGCAGTTCTTC. Its protein is CSVVQPGRAYNEQFF.